The 3 T cell receptor beta chains listed next were all sequenced from one sample in a study of identifying expanded T cells in peripheral blood (dated by TCRdb to the late 2010s). Libraries came from the immunoSEQ multiplex PCR assay. Held by TCRdb, this immuneACCESS table contains in-frame sequences only and omits some clones. Under half of the omission traces to an unresolved V gene where checked; the cause of the rest is unknown. The sample records 120,000 or so clones, more than 80% of which are singletons. Roughly 3.3% of the sample lies in the top ten. The sample taken for sequencing was blood. The receptor source for this set is a person aged 18-70 years in good health.

This clone was seen a few times. Different DNA sequences within this sample yield the same CDR3. The chain has TRBV11-2 and TRBJ1-2; a weak D match, TRBD1 (6 bases). The CDR3 contains 15 residues. V was cut by 1 base and J by 4 bases, with 13 bases left in between. The V gene's germline CDR1 is SGHAT and CDR2 FQNNGV. This CDR3 reads CASSLVQGGGYGYTF. DNA for the CDR3: TGTGCCAGCAGCTTAGTACAGGGAGGCGGCTATGGCTACACCTTC. Full variable domain (outside the CDR3, taken from reference TRBV11-2 and TRBJ1-2): EAGVAQSPRYKIIEKRQSVAFWCNPISGHATLYWYQQILGQGPKLLIQFQNNGVVDDSQLPKDRFSAERLKGVDSTLKIQPAKLEDSAVYLCASSLVQGGGYGYTFGSGTRLTVV.

V and J are TRBV6-1 and TRBJ1-4, with D hard to call. Trimming took 7 bases from V and 0 from J, leaving 9 bases between them. This CDR3 has 14 residues. Germline CDR1 and CDR2: MNHNS and SASEGT. CDR3 sequence: CASMRGTTNEKLFF. The DNA of the CDR3 is TGTGCCAGCATGCGAGGGACAACTAATGAAAAACTGTTTTTT.

Only one count was recorded for this clone. J is TRBJ1-2 and V is TRBV4-3; D remains ambiguous. V shed 1 base and J shed 3 bases, with 12 bases lying between them. The CDR3 is 15 amino acids. The V gene's germline CDR1 is LGHNA and CDR2 YSLEER. CDR3 DNA sequence: TGCGCCAGCAGCCAAGCTTACAGCCAGGACTATGGCTACACCTTC. It specifies CASSQAYSQDYGYTF.